The 13 T cell receptor beta chains presented below share a single source sample, sequenced in a study of CD8+ T cells in alopecia areata. Sequencing templates came from extracted RNA that was reverse transcribed into cDNA. Generated by immunoSEQ multiplex PCR, the TCRdb table keeps only in-frame clones and is missing some. The sample has 100,000 to 150,000 clones; 50% to 60% are singletons. The sample in question was CD4+ T cells sorted from blood, obtained at week 0. The origin of the receptors is a human donor with alopecia areata.

This clone appeared a few times. The chain is built from TRBV19 and TRBJ1-3; 9 bases agree with TRBD1. J lost 4 bases, V lost 6 bases, and 7 bases had no gene match. This CDR3 is built from 15 residues. Germline assignment: CDR1 LNHDA and CDR2 SQIVND (reference sequence). The CDR3 spells CASSTGTGIGNTIYF. CDR3 bases: TGTGCCAGTAGCACCGGGACAGGGATCGGAAACACCATATATTTT.

The chain couples TRBV10-3 to TRBJ2-1; TRBD1 matches 9 bases. This CDR3 is built from 15 residues. Trimming removed 3 bases from V and 5 bases from J; junction bases left unmatched: 5. Germline-derived CDR1 and CDR2 are ENHRY and SYGVKD. Here the CDR3 DNA reads TGTGCCATCAGTGACCCGGGACAGGGAGACAATGAGCAGTTCTTC. Protein: CAISDPGQGDNEQFF.

J is TRBJ2-7 and V is TRBV6-5; TRBD1 matches 11 bases. Germline V gives CDR1 MNHEY, CDR2 SVGAGI. V lost 0 bases, J lost 4 bases, and 5 bases stayed unmatched. This CDR3 is built from 16 residues. CDR3 sequence reads: CASSYSSGQGAYEQYF. The DNA of the CDR3 is TGTGCCAGCAGTTACTCCTCAGGACAGGGGGCGTACGAGCAGTACTTC.

The chain links TRBV19 to TRBJ1-2; possible D gene TRBD1, 6 bases. V lost 6 bases, J lost 2 bases, and 10 bases lay in between. Germline V gene sequence: CDR1 LNHDA, CDR2 SQIVND (reference sequence). This CDR3 region has 13 residues. As DNA, the CDR3 is TGTGCCAGTAGCAGGACAGCCAACTATGGCTACACCTTC. Translating it yields CASSRTANYGYTF.

This clone was detected only a few times. This chain connects TRBV29-1 to TRBJ1-5, with 9 bases fitting TRBD1. Germline-derived CDR1 and CDR2 are SQVTM and ANQGSEA. The CDR3 is 13 residues long. V was clipped by 5 bases and J by 4 bases; unmatched bases: 3. As DNA, the CDR3 is TGCAGCGTTCTGGACAGGGGAAATCAGCCCCAGCATTTT. This gives the protein CSVLDRGNQPQHF.

In DNA, the CDR3 is TGTGCCAGCAGCACGGGACTAGCGGGAGTCTACGAGCAGTACTTC. It yields the protein CASSTGLAGVYEQYF. The chain combines TRBV7-2 with TRBJ2-7, with 14 bases aligning to TRBD2. This CDR3 spans 15 amino acids. Losses at the gene ends were 5 bases for V and 3 bases for J; bases not matched to a gene: 3. Germline-derived CDR1 and CDR2 are SGHTA and FQGNSA.

The J gene is TRBJ2-3, the V gene TRBV30, with a possible D match to TRBD2 (6 bases). Germline V gene sequence: CDR1 GTSNPN, CDR2 SVGIG (reference sequence). V was shortened by 1 base and J by 0 bases, with 8 bases between the two germline ends. The CDR3 consists of 14 residues. CDR3 in amino acids: CAWSGGTSTDTQYF. As DNA, the CDR3 is TGTGCCTGGAGTGGTGGGACTAGCACAGATACGCAGTATTTT.

The chain links TRBV5-5 to TRBJ2-7; 10 positions agree with TRBD1. This CDR3 comprises 17 residues. V shed 4 bases and J 1 base; nucleotides not matched to a gene: 11. From germline, CDR1 is SGHKS and CDR2 YYEKEE (reference sequence). The CDR3 nucleotides are TGTGCCAGCAGCCAGAAGACAGGGGGCGCCGGGTCCTACGAGCAGTACTTC. This gives the protein CASSQKTGGAGSYEQYF.

This chain connects TRBV5-1 to TRBJ2-2; TRBD1 agrees at 7 bases. Unmatched junction bases numbered 7, after V lost 4 bases and J lost 4 bases. Germline V gene data show CDR1 as SGHRS and CDR2 as YFSETQ. CDR3 length: 15 amino acids. CDR3 sequence: CASSPRRDSTGELFF. The CDR3 DNA reads TGCGCCAGCAGCCCCCGCCGGGACAGCACCGGGGAGCTGTTTTTT.

The chain links TRBV4-2 to TRBJ2-1, with 7 bases aligning to TRBD1. The CDR3 is 16 residues long. Unmatched junction bases numbered 8, after V lost 2 bases and J lost 4 bases. Germline values: CDR1 LGHNA, CDR2 YNFKEQ. CDR3: CASSQTGTDPYNEQFF. The CDR3 nucleotides read TGTGCCAGCAGCCAAACCGGGACAGATCCGTACAATGAGCAGTTCTTC.

This chain uses TRBV20-1 with TRBJ1-2; D is unclear. The length of the CDR3 is 11 residues. Germline CDR1 DFQATT, CDR2 SNEGSKA (reference sequence). The germline V and J ends were trimmed by 8 bases and 6 bases, with 13 bases remaining between them. The CDR3 nucleotides read TGCAGTCGAAGGGTAGGGAATGGCTACACCTTC. It translates to CSRRVGNGYTF.

This clone was found once. The same CDR3 can be traced to other DNA sequences in this sample. This chain uses TRBV4-3 with TRBJ1-2, with 7 bases that match TRBD1. J was trimmed by 0 bases and V by 4 bases; bases with no gene match: 2. This CDR3 contains 14 residues. Germline CDR1 reads LGHNA; CDR2 reads YSLEER. Here the CDR3 reads CASSPQGANYGYTF. The CDR3 DNA is TGCGCCAGCAGCCCTCAGGGGGCTAACTATGGCTACACCTTC.

This clone was found a few times. This chain uses TRBV4-1 with TRBJ2-5; D not resolved. Trimming cost V 1 base and J 4 bases, with 7 bases left between them. CDR3 length: 13 residues. Germline V lookup: CDR1 MGHRA, CDR2 YSYEKL. This chain's CDR3 is CASSQVRTETQYF. CDR3 nucleotides: TGCGCCAGCAGCCAAGTCAGGACAGAGACCCAGTACTTC.